This T cell receptor beta chain comes out of a study of blood T cell repertoires in COVID-19. Assay used: immunoSEQ multiplex PCR; TCRdb lists only in-frame clones, some missing. The profile shows fewer than 350,000 clones, about 86% of them singletons. Per germline, CDR1 SGHRS and CDR2 YFSETQ. The CDR3 has 16 amino acids. The junction had 5 bases not matched to a gene; V was cut back by 0 bases and J by 4 bases. The chain combines TRBV5-1 with TRBJ2-2, with TRBD2 identical over 8 bases. Sample: peripheral blood. This sequence was found in a woman between 25 and 40 years old who had recovered from COVID-19. The CDR3 reads CASSLARGGGTGELFF. The CDR3, as DNA: TGCGCCAGCAGCTTGGCCCGGGGGGGAGGCACCGGGGAGCTGTTTTTT. Supplemented by reference TRBV5-1 and TRBJ2-2, the full variable domain reads KAGVTQTPRYLIKTRGQQVTLSCSPISGHRSVSWYQQTPGQGLQFLFEYFSETQRNKGNFPGRFSGRQFSNSRSEMNVSTLELGDSALYLCASSLARGGGTGELFFGEGSRLTVL.